These 17 T cell receptor beta chains share one sample of origin, sequenced in a study of glioma-infiltrating T cells. The iRepertoire nested amplicon-rescue multiplex PCR amplified TCR alpha and beta CDR3s from RNA. One entry per CDR3 protein, called by TCRdb with MiXCR from the multiplex PCR reads. In the table there are about 110,000 distinct CDR3 sequences, under 30% of which are singletons. Sequenced: glioma tissue, nonneoplastic brain tissue, or PBMCs (not recorded which). The source of these receptors is a human donor with low-grade glioma or glioblastoma, undergoing nonglioma brain surgery, or in good health (not recorded which).

In the case of this clonotype: A read error is possible here, since a much larger clone lies one base away. CDR3 nucleotide sequence: TGCGCCAGCAGCCCAGCCTCTAGCGGAGACACCGGGGGGCTGTTTTTT. Encoded protein: CASSPASSGDTGGLFF. The rearrangement links TRBV4-1 to TRBJ2-2; 7 nucleotides align to TRBD2. The CDR3 contains 16 residues. Germline-derived CDR1 and CDR2 are MGHRA and YSYEKL.

This clonotype was seen repeatedly, ten times or more. The gene calls are TRBV28 and TRBJ2-7; TRBD2 matches at 13 bases. Trimming at V came to 4 bases and at J to 7 bases, leaving 7 bases not matched to a gene. CDR1 and CDR2 from the germline V gene are MDHEN and SYDVKM. The CDR3 extends over 15 amino acids. The CDR3 is CASSSPGLAGFEQYF. CDR3 DNA sequence: TGTGCCAGCAGTTCCCCGGGACTAGCGGGATTTGAGCAGTACTTC.

This clonotype has at least ten counts. The DNA is omitted, as the CDR3 cannot be located on it reliably, and the CDR3 follows TCRdb's listing. V usage is TRBV7-9 and J usage is TRBJ2-1; the table gives TRBD2 as D, unverified against the DNA. Germline assignment: CDR1 SEHNR and CDR2 FQNEAQ (reference sequence). The CDR3 is 16 amino acids long, termini counted. The CDR3 here is CASSFLWTSPYNEQFF.

This clonotype was counted at least ten times. The chain joins TRBV4-1 to TRBJ1-5; tentatively, D is TRBD1 (5 bases). This CDR3 has 14 amino acids. Trimming left V 2 bases short and J 6 bases short, with 11 bases between. The germline V gene has CDR1 MGHRA and CDR2 YSYEKL. The CDR3 sequence is CASSQSWGFQPQHF. CDR3 DNA sequence: TGCGCCAGCAGCCAATCGTGGGGGTTTCAGCCCCAGCATTTT.

In its sample, this clonotype was seen many times. This chain links TRBV28 with TRBJ2-5, with 11 bases identical to TRBD2. Trimming at V came to 2 bases and at J to 5 bases, leaving 7 bases not matched to a gene. Germline CDR1 MDHEN, CDR2 SYDVKM. The CDR3 contains 16 residues. The CDR3 here is CASSLAKTSGMETQYF. The DNA for the CDR3 is TGTGCCAGCAGTTTAGCGAAGACTAGCGGGATGGAGACCCAGTACTTC.

This sequence joins TRBV4-3 and TRBJ2-7, with D maybe TRBD2 (5 bases). Between the trimmed V and J ends, which lost 3 bases and 0 bases, there was a span of 15 bases. Germline V gene data show CDR1 as LGHNA and CDR2 as YSLEER. The CDR3 runs to 16 residues. As DNA, the CDR3 is TGCGCCAGCAGCCACGCTAGCAACTTCTTCTCCTACGAGCAGTACTTC. Encoded protein: CASSHASNFFSYEQYF.

There are many counts of this clonotype. The V and J genes are TRBV5-1 and TRBJ2-5; D is unresolved. Germline V gene sequence: CDR1 SGHRS, CDR2 YFSETQ. Deletions cut 4 bases from V and 1 base from J, with 8 bases between. The CDR3 length is 13 residues. CDR3 loop: CASSIGFQETQYF. CDR3 coding DNA: TGCGCCAGCAGCATCGGATTCCAAGAGACCCAGTACTTC.

This clonotype was detected many times. J is TRBJ2-5 and V is TRBV12-3 or TRBV12-4; unclear D gene. Between the trimmed V and J ends, which lost 7 bases and 5 bases, there was a span of 8 bases. The CDR3 loop spans 11 amino acids. CDR3: CASTLRETQYF. CDR3 bases: TGTGCCAGCACACTGAGGGAGACCCAGTACTTC.

About this clonotype itself: A much larger clone differs from this one at a single base, so this may be a read error. The chain recombines TRBV29-1 with TRBJ1-1; TRBD1 aligns across 7 bases. Trimming took 5 bases from V and 7 from J; bases not matched to a gene: 13. The CDR3 contains 14 residues. CDR1 SQVTM and CDR2 ANQGSEA come from the germline V gene. DNA of the CDR3: TGCAGCGTTACAATAGGGGGGACAGTCATTGAAGCTTTCTTT. Its translation is CSVTIGGTVIEAFF.

At least ten counts were recorded for this clonotype. The chain employs TRBV20-1 and TRBJ2-7; maybe TRBD1 (5 bases). This CDR3 is built from 17 residues. Looked up from germline, CDR1 is DFQATT and CDR2 is SNEGSKA (reference sequence). The V gene lost 1 base and the J gene lost 2 bases, with 21 bases spanning the gap. The CDR3 here is CSARATGQVGETYEQYF. In DNA, the CDR3 is TGCAGTGCTAGAGCCACGGGCCAGGTAGGGGAAACCTACGAGCAGTACTTC.

The count of this clonotype is one. A read error may produce the germline difference seen at one junction end. This chain links TRBV12-3 or TRBV12-4 with TRBJ2-3; 9 nucleotides align to TRBD1. CDR3 length: 15 residues. Written as DNA, the CDR3 is TGTGTCAGCAGTCCCGACAGGGGGAGCACAGATACGCAGTATTTT. This translates into CVSSPDRGSTDTQYF.

This clonotype showed up just a few times. The chain couples TRBV7-9 to TRBJ1-3, with D tentatively TRBD1 (5 bases). The CDR3 contains 13 residues. Per germline, CDR1 SEHNR and CDR2 FQNEAQ (reference sequence). The ends were cut back, 8 bases at V and 7 bases at J, with 15 bases in the middle. CDR3 loop: CASLGEARNTIYF. For the CDR3, the DNA is TGTGCCAGCTTGGGGGAGGCTCGCAACACCATATATTTT.

This clonotype was counted at least ten times. As DNA, the CDR3 is TGTGCCAGCAGCCGTGACTATCCTGGCTACACCTTC. Translation: CASSRDYPGYTF. This chain links TRBV7-9 with TRBJ1-2; unclear D gene. Germline V lookup: CDR1 SEHNR, CDR2 FQNEAQ (reference sequence). This CDR3 region has 12 residues. Deletions cut 5 bases from V and 7 bases from J, with 11 bases between. Supplemented by reference TRBV7-9 and TRBJ1-2, the full variable domain reads DTGVSQNPRHKITKRGQNVTFRCDPISEHNRLYWYRQTLGQGPEFLTYFQNEAQLEKSRLLSDRFSAERPKGSFSTLEIQRTEQGDSAMYLCASSRDYPGYTFGSGTRLTVV.

This clonotype came up many times. J is TRBJ2-7 and V is TRBV18; D may be TRBD2 (5 bases). V shed 3 bases and J shed 0 bases, with 9 bases lying between them. Germline assignment: CDR1 KGHSH and CDR2 LQKENI. The CDR3 consists of 14 residues. CDR3 nucleotide sequence: TGTGCCAGCTCACCGTTAGCGAGCTCCTACGAGCAGTACTTC. Its protein product is CASSPLASSYEQYF.

This clonotype was found many times. CDR3 residues: CASTLAGGLDTQYF. The CDR3 region has the DNA TGTGCCAGCACGCTAGCGGGGGGGCTGGATACGCAGTATTTT. The chain recombines TRBV27 with TRBJ2-3; TRBD2 aligns across 12 bases. Unmatched junction bases numbered 5, after V lost 7 bases and J lost 6 bases. This CDR3 has 14 residues. CDR1 is MNHEY, CDR2 SMNVEV, per germline (reference sequence).

This clonotype occurred many times. The CDR3 nucleotides read TGTGCCAGCAGTGCCCTCGCCGGGACAGCCCTCTCCTGGAATACGCAGTATTTT. This gives the protein CASSALAGTALSWNTQYF. The rearrangement joins TRBV6-1 to TRBJ2-3; TRBD1 aligns across 7 bases. The germline gives CDR1 MNHNS, CDR2 SASEGT. V lost 4 bases to trimming and J lost 7 bases; unmatched junction nucleotides: 20. This CDR3 has 18 amino acids.

This chain joins TRBV7-3 and TRBJ2-2, with D tentatively TRBD2 (6 bases). Trimming removed 8 bases at V and 0 bases at J, with 13 bases between. Germline V gives CDR1 SGHTA, CDR2 FQGTGA. This CDR3 is built from 15 residues. The DNA of the CDR3 is TGTGCCAGCCGCCCTGGGGGGTCGAACACCGGGGAGCTGTTTTTT. Protein product: CASRPGGSNTGELFF.